This T cell receptor beta chain was recorded in a study of blood T cell repertoires in COVID-19 (dated by TCRdb to the early 2020s). Background on the whole study: Samples from collaborators originated in the United States, Italy and Spain and spanned both the acute and convalescent phases of COVID-19. The material from the prospective study consisted of cDNA or gDNA derived from T cells, B-cell-depleted T cells, or PBMCs. Samples came from the ongoing ImmuneRACE study (first 160 participants) plus 1,254 subjects from 6 global collaborators. Sample metadata almost always included a de-identified subject ID, COVID-19 status, age in years and sex. Subjects who had been exposed to COVID-19, were actively infected with it, or had recovered from it provided the deeply sampled blood TCRbeta repertoires that made up the dataset. Where available, HLA class I and class II types were obtained from metadata supplied by the sample provider rather than from assay-based typing. A freely available public database, intended as a resource for researchers studying the immune response to SARS-CoV-2, is where the repertoires were released. Study-level results and caveats: The amount of clinical and demographic metadata varied by source and participant and was provided uncurated.

Details on this clone: Its antigen is not yet known. No clone much larger than this one lies a single base away; base qualities are absent.

The immunoSEQ Assay, a bias-controlled multiplex PCR, was used to amplify TCRbeta CDR3 regions from genomic DNA. In the authors' own workflow: Within the assay, amplification of reference gene primers was used to estimate how many nucleated cells each sample contained. Sequence reads were collapsed and filtered to measure the absolute abundance of every unique TCRbeta CDR3 rearrangement. For each sample, productive Simpson clonality was calculated as the square root of Simpson's diversity index over productive rearrangements. TCRdb limited this immuneACCESS table to in-frame rearrangements with V and J called. A share of clones is missing; checked studies link under half to unresolved V genes, and the rest is unexplained. The V and J calls and the clone size are those of that table, but D and trimming were determined from the DNA. This sample gives about 180,000 clones in total; 80% to 90% of them show up just once. Roughly 9.8% of the sample is in the top ten clones.

CDR3 length: 13 amino acids, cysteine to phenylalanine. Just the 39-base CDR3 DNA is kept, in frame starting at base 1. Unmatched junction bases come to 0, with V trimmed by 2 bases and J by 2 bases. The germline V gene yields MDHEN for CDR1 and SYDVKM for CDR2. Whole blood was collected in K2EDTA tubes by collaborating institutions according to the institutions' own protocols. Collaborator samples were shipped for TCRbeta analysis as frozen whole blood, isolated PBMCs, or DNA extracted from either sample type. Specimen: peripheral blood. This sequence originates from a human donor with active or convalescent COVID-19. The donor label of this sample is uncertain. Recombination linked TRBV28 to TRBJ2-7; TRBD2 lines up with 7 middle nucleotides. The DNA sequence is TGTGCCAGCAGTTTACGGGGGGCCTACGAGCAGTACTTC. This gives the protein CASSLRGAYEQYF.